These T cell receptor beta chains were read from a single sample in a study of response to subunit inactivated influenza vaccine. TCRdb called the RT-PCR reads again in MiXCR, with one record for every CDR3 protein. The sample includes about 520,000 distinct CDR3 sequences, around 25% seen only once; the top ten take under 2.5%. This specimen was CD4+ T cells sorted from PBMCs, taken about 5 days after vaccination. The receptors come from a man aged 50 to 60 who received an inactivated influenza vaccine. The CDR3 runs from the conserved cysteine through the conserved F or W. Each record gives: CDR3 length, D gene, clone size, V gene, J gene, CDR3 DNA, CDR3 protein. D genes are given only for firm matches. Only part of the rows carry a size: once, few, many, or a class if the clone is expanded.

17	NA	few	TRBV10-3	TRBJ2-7	TGTGCCATCAGTGAGTCAACGGTTTACAGGCTTTCCTACGAGCAGTACTTC	CAISESTVYRLSYEQYF
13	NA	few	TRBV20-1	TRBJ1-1	TGCAGTGCTTCACAAACAGGGTTAACTGAAGCTTTCTTT	CSASQTGLTEAFF
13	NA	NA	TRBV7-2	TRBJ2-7	TGTGCCAGCAGCTTAGAGACGAATAAAGAGCAGTACTTC	CASSLETNKEQYF
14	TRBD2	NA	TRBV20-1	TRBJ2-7	TGCAGTGCTACCAAAAGCGGGAGGATCTACGAGCAGTACTTC	CSATKSGRIYEQYF
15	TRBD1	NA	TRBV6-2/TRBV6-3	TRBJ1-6	TGTGCCAGCAGCCAATCCGGGACAGGGGGTTCACCCCTCCACTTT	CASSQSGTGGSPLHF
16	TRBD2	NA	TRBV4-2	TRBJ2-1	TGTGCCAGCAGCCACTTCCTAGCGGGAGCTTACAATGAGCAGTTCTTC	CASSHFLAGAYNEQFF
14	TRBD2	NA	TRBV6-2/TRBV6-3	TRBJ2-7	TGTGCCAGCAGTTCCAGCGGGAGCGGAGGCGAGCAGTACTTC	CASSSSGSGGEQYF
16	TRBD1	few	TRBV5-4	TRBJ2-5	TGTGCCAGCAGCTTAACCCCGGGACAGGAGAAAGAGACCCAGTACTTC	CASSLTPGQEKETQYF
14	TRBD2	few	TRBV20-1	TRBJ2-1	TGCAGTGCGGACCCGGGACTAGCGGGTGGTGAGCAGTTCTTC	CSADPGLAGGEQFF
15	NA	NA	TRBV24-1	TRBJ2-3	TGTGCCACCAGTGGTCCGACAGTCGAGTTGGATACGCAGTATTTT	CATSGPTVELDTQYF
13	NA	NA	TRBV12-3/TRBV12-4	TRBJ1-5	TGTGCCAGCAGTTTAAAACGAGATCAGCCCCAGCATTTT	CASSLKRDQPQHF
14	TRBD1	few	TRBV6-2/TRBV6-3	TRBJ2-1	TGTGCCAGCACCCGACAGGGTTTAGGAAATGAGCAGTTCTTC	CASTRQGLGNEQFF
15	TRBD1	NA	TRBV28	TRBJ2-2	TGTGCCAGCAGTTTGAGCCCCCAGGCAGGGGGTTTCTTGTTTTTT	CASSLSPQAGGFLFF
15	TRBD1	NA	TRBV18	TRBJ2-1	TGTGCCAGCTCACCGGCGAGGACAGGGAACAATGAGCAGTTCTTC	CASSPARTGNNEQFF
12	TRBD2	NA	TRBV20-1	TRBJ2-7	TGCAGTGGGTCTAGCGGGAGTTACGAGCAGTACTTC	CSGSSGSYEQYF